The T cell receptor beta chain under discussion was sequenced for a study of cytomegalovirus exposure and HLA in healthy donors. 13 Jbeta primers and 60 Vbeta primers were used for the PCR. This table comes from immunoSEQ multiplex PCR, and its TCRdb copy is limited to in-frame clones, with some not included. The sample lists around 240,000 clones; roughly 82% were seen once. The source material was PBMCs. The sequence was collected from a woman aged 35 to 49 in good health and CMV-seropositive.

The CDR3: CASNLRDSYNEQFF. DNA of the CDR3: TGTGCCAGCAATTTACGGGATTCCTACAATGAGCAGTTCTTC. The chain combines TRBV11-2 with TRBJ2-1; D may be TRBD2 (5 bases). V lost 7 bases, J lost 1 base, and 11 bases lay in between. The CDR3 has 14 residues. Germline-derived CDR1 and CDR2 are SGHAT and FQNNGV.